These 29 T cell receptor beta chains came from one sample sequenced in a study of cytomegalovirus exposure and HLA in healthy donors (dated by TCRdb to the late 2010s). The library was obtained by the immunoSEQ multiplex PCR assay. For the multiplex PCR, a mixture combining 60 forward primers for TCR Vbeta segments and 13 reverse primers for TCR Jbeta segments was used. The table comes from immuneACCESS by way of TCRdb, which keeps in-frame sequences with V and J called. Part of the clones is missing from these tables; in studies checked, under half for an unresolved V gene and the rest for unknown reasons. The sample profile shows 110,000 to 150,000 clones; around 9.6% of them were found once. The top ten clonotypes cover 1.5% to 2% of the sample. Sequencing input: PBMCs. The source of these receptors is a male donor in good health and CMV-seronegative.

This chain joins TRBV18 and TRBJ1-3; D is possibly TRBD1 (6 bases). Trimming shortened V by 8 bases and J by 0 bases, and 14 bases separated the two germline ends. The V gene's germline CDR1 is KGHSH and CDR2 LQKENI. CDR3 length: 15 residues. The CDR3 sequence is CASGPQGHSGNTIYF. CDR3 bases: TGTGCCAGCGGTCCACAGGGCCACTCTGGAAACACCATATATTTT.

This clone has only a few counts. The chain couples TRBV30 to TRBJ1-1; D possibly corresponds to TRBD1 (5 bases). V lost 5 bases, J lost 4 bases, and 14 bases lay in between. The germline V gene has CDR1 GTSNPN and CDR2 SVGIG (reference sequence). This CDR3 is 13 amino acids long. The CDR3 DNA follows: TGTGCCTGGGGACGTTGGGGGGGCACTGAAGCTTTCTTT. Its protein is CAWGRWGGTEAFF.

The table lists this clone with a few counts. The rearrangement joins TRBV5-1 to TRBJ1-5; no clear D. CDR1 and CDR2 (germline): SGHRS, YFSETQ. Trimming stripped 0 bases from V and 12 bases from J, with 10 bases between. The CDR3 covers 12 residues. The chain's CDR3 is CASSLAGGLQHF. The CDR3 region has the DNA TGCGCCAGCAGCTTGGCCGGCGGCCTCCAGCATTTT.

This clone was found a few times. The rearrangement joins TRBV6-5 to TRBJ1-2; D gene ambiguous. The CDR3 is 16 residues long. V dropped 0 bases and J dropped 4 bases, with 15 bases sitting between them. In germline, CDR1 is MNHEY, CDR2 SVGAGI. The CDR3 region is CASSYSMAGTSYGYTF. In nucleotides, the CDR3 is TGTGCCAGCAGTTACTCGATGGCAGGAACTAGCTATGGCTACACCTTC.

The gene calls are TRBV30 and TRBJ1-1; the D is unclear. V was pared by 1 base and J by 0 bases, with 3 bases between. The germline V gene encodes CDR1 GTSNPN and CDR2 SVGIG (reference sequence). The length of the CDR3 is 12 residues. CDR3 protein: CAWSAMNTEAFF. The CDR3 DNA sequence: TGTGCCTGGAGTGCCATGAACACTGAAGCTTTCTTT.

V is TRBV19 and J is TRBJ1-6; 8 positions match TRBD1. The CDR3 length is 15 residues. J gave up 3 bases and V 6 bases, and 4 bases lay outside the gene matches. Germline V gives CDR1 LNHDA, CDR2 SQIVND (reference sequence). In DNA form, the CDR3 reads TGTGCCAGTAGGCGGACAGGGAGCTATAATTCACCCCTCCACTTT. Its protein is CASRRTGSYNSPLHF.

This clone was counted a few times. The chain uses TRBV7-9 and TRBJ2-3, with 12 bases that match TRBD2. CDR3 length: 16 residues. J was trimmed by 4 bases and V by 5 bases; bases with no gene match: 7. CDR1 and CDR2 from the germline V gene are SEHNR and FQNEAQ (reference sequence). The CDR3 loop is CASSLTPSGRADTQYF. CDR3 coding DNA: TGTGCCAGCAGCCTCACCCCTAGCGGGAGGGCAGATACGCAGTATTTT.

The table lists this clone with a few counts. The sample holds other DNA sequences that translate to the same CDR3. The chain employs TRBV7-2 and TRBJ2-7; TRBD1 agrees at 7 bases. There are 14 residues in the CDR3. The ends lost 1 base at V and 2 bases at J; junction bases unmatched: 2. CDR1 is SGHTA, CDR2 FQGNSA, per germline. The CDR3 sequence: CASSLGQGAYEQYF. As DNA, the CDR3 is TGTGCCAGCAGCTTAGGGCAGGGGGCCTACGAGCAGTACTTC.

This chain links TRBV28 with TRBJ2-3, with D perhaps TRBD1 (6 bases). The length of the CDR3 is 16 residues. Trimming removed 5 bases from V and 0 bases from J, with 15 bases in between. Germline V gene lookup returns CDR1 MDHEN and CDR2 SYDVKM. CDR3 DNA sequence: TGTGCCAGCAGTCGACCAGGGGTCATTAGCACAGATACGCAGTATTTT. Its protein is CASSRPGVISTDTQYF.

The V call is TRBV27, the J call TRBJ2-7; weak D call: TRBD1 (6 bases). This CDR3 region has 16 residues. In germline, CDR1 is MNHEY, CDR2 SMNVEV (reference sequence). V lost 7 bases, J lost 1 base, and 20 bases lay in between. This CDR3 reads CASTQTGTRASYEQYF. The CDR3 coding sequence is TGTGCCAGCACCCAAACCGGGACACGGGCTTCCTACGAGCAGTACTTC.

CDR3 sequence (DNA): TGCAGCGCCCGTGATGCGGGACAGACCTACGAGCAGTACTTC. It translates to CSARDAGQTYEQYF. The chain joins TRBV29-1 to TRBJ2-7; a possible D gene is TRBD1 (7 bases). CDR3 size: 14 residues. V gave up 7 bases and J gave up 2 bases, with 18 bases separating them. Germline V lookup: CDR1 SQVTM, CDR2 ANQGSEA.

This sequence joins TRBV27 and TRBJ1-5, with D possibly TRBD1 on 5 matching bases. The CDR3 extends over 15 amino acids. Between the trimmed V and J ends, which lost 6 bases and 5 bases, there was a span of 17 bases. Germline loops: CDR1 MNHEY, CDR2 SMNVEV (reference sequence). This CDR3 reads CASRSRLGRDQPQHF. The CDR3 region has the DNA TGTGCCAGCAGATCCCGACTGGGGCGCGATCAGCCCCAGCATTTT.

This chain joins TRBV5-1 and TRBJ2-1, with a possible D match to TRBD2 (5 bases). The ends were cut back, 2 bases at V and 0 bases at J, with 12 bases in the middle. Germline CDR1 and CDR2: SGHRS and YFSETQ. The CDR3 has 16 residues. CDR3 sequence: CASSFYPGSSYNEQFF. In DNA form, the CDR3 reads TGCGCCAGCAGCTTTTACCCGGGAAGCTCCTACAATGAGCAGTTCTTC.

The V and J genes are TRBV9 and TRBJ2-1; the match to TRBD2 covers 8 bases. Germline V CDR1 and CDR2: SGDLS, YYNGEE. V was clipped by 0 bases and J by 4 bases; unmatched bases: 3. There are 15 residues in the CDR3. CDR3 in amino acids: CASSVVASGYNEQFF. CDR3 nucleotides: TGTGCCAGCAGCGTAGTGGCTAGCGGGTACAATGAGCAGTTCTTC.

In its sample, this clone was seen a few times. The identical CDR3 is also encoded by other nucleotide sequences in the sample. The V gene is TRBV4-3, the J gene TRBJ2-1; 8 positions match TRBD2. The CDR3 is made up of 15 amino acids. Germline values: CDR1 LGHNA, CDR2 YSLEER. J gave up 10 bases and V 3 bases, and 11 bases lay outside the gene matches. The CDR3 loop reads CASSQEGAGGPEQFF. The CDR3 DNA reads TGCGCCAGCAGCCAGGAAGGGGCGGGAGGACCCGAGCAGTTCTTC.

The rearrangement joins TRBV5-6 to TRBJ2-3; a possible D gene is TRBD2 (5 bases). The CDR3 totals 15 residues. Germline CDR1 and CDR2: SGHDT and YYEEEE. V was pared by 10 bases and J by 3 bases, with 21 bases between. The CDR3 sequence is CAPRVEVVETDTQYF. The DNA for the CDR3 is TGTGCCCCAAGGGTGGAGGTAGTCGAAACAGATACGCAGTATTTT.

This clone was detected only a few times. The chain couples TRBV2 to TRBJ1-4; no clear D. Germline CDR1 reads SNHLY; CDR2 reads FYNNEI. Trimming shortened V by 0 bases and J by 0 bases, and 8 bases separated the two germline ends. The CDR3 has 16 residues. The DNA for the CDR3 is TGTGCCAGCAGTGAAGCGCGAAGAGCAACTAATGAAAAACTGTTTTTT. Residues: CASSEARRATNEKLFF.

This clone was picked up a small number of times. This rearrangement joins TRBV29-1 to TRBJ1-1; D might be TRBD1 (6 bases). The CDR3 is 13 amino acids. Germline lookup yields CDR1 SQVTM and CDR2 ANQGSEA. Deletions cut 7 bases from V and 3 bases from J, with 15 bases between. This CDR3 reads CSGTEHGDTEAFF. The CDR3 DNA reads as TGCAGCGGGACAGAGCACGGGGACACTGAAGCTTTCTTT.

V is TRBV6-5 and J is TRBJ2-7, with a weak D call TRBD1 (6 bases). From germline, CDR1 is MNHEY and CDR2 SVGAGI. Trimming shortened V by 0 bases and J by 2 bases, and 11 bases separated the two germline ends. CDR3 size: 15 residues. CDR3 amino acids: CASSYSGDTTYEQYF. The DNA of the CDR3 is TGTGCCAGCAGTTACTCGGGGGACACAACCTACGAGCAGTACTTC.

This rearrangement joins TRBV6-5 to TRBJ1-6, with unresolved D. The length of the CDR3 is 14 residues. The germline V and J ends were trimmed by 6 bases and 3 bases, with 9 bases remaining between them. Germline V gene sequence: CDR1 MNHEY, CDR2 SVGAGI. The DNA of the CDR3 is TGTGCCAGCAGCGCGACTAGCTATAATTCACCCCTCCACTTT. This sequence encodes CASSATSYNSPLHF.

This clone was detected only a few times. This sequence joins TRBV5-1 and TRBJ2-1; TRBD2 aligns across 9 bases. There are 16 residues in the CDR3. Germline CDR1 SGHRS, CDR2 YFSETQ. The V gene end was trimmed by 4 bases and the J gene end by 5 bases; junction bases not matched to a gene: 10. CDR3 in DNA: TGCGCCAGCAGCCGGGCGGGAGGGGGGAGAAACAATGAGCAGTTCTTC. Residues: CASSRAGGGRNNEQFF.

The chain employs TRBV5-4 and TRBJ1-1; D ambiguous. Germline loops: CDR1 SGHNT, CDR2 YYREEE (reference sequence). The CDR3 loop spans 12 amino acids. Trimming shortened V by 4 bases and J by 6 bases, and 10 bases separated the two germline ends. CDR3 residues: CASSRGVAEAFF. The CDR3 DNA reads as TGTGCCAGCAGCCGGGGTGTAGCTGAAGCTTTCTTT.

This rearrangement joins TRBV19 to TRBJ1-4; D perhaps matches TRBD1 (6 bases). Germline CDR1 reads LNHDA; CDR2 reads SQIVND (reference sequence). The CDR3 extends over 14 amino acids. The ends were cut back, 6 bases at V and 7 bases at J, with 15 bases in the middle. CDR3 protein: CASRAGARVEKLFF. CDR3 nucleotide sequence: TGTGCCAGTAGAGCGGGGGCGCGGGTTGAAAAACTGTTTTTT.

This clone occurred a few times. The chain has TRBV28 and TRBJ2-1, with D maybe TRBD1 (6 bases). The CDR3 runs to 11 residues. Germline-derived CDR1 and CDR2 are MDHEN and SYDVKM. Trimming took 9 bases from V and 4 from J, leaving 7 bases between them. The CDR3 loop reads CASTGYNEQFF. DNA for the CDR3: TGTGCCAGTACAGGGTACAATGAGCAGTTCTTC. Combining the CDR3 with reference TRBV28 and TRBJ2-1 gives the whole variable domain DVKVTQSSRYLVKRTGEKVFLECVQDMDHENMFWYRQDPGLGLRLIYFSYDVKMKEKGDIPEGYSVSREKKERFSLILESASTNQTSMYLCASTGYNEQFFGPGTRLTVL.

The chain is built from TRBV6-5 and TRBJ2-3; 7 bases are a match to TRBD1. The germline V gene has CDR1 MNHEY and CDR2 SVGAGI. Germline trimming cut 5 bases from V and 2 bases from J; bases unmatched to any gene: 4. The CDR3 has 14 amino acids. The CDR3 DNA reads as TGTGCCAGCAGTCGACAGGGCCTCACAGATACGCAGTATTTT. Its protein is CASSRQGLTDTQYF.

The V and J genes are TRBV6-5 and TRBJ2-7; 8 positions agree with TRBD1. The V and J ends lost 6 bases and 0 bases, in that order; junction bases with no gene match: 7. This CDR3 region has 15 residues. CDR1 is MNHEY, CDR2 SVGAGI, per germline. The CDR3 DNA sequence: TGTGCCAGCAGCCGACACGGGACAGGCTCCTACGAGCAGTACTTC. Amino acids: CASSRHGTGSYEQYF.

This clone was seen a handful of times. The V and J genes are TRBV19 and TRBJ2-5, with a tentative D call TRBD2 (6 bases). V was trimmed by 3 bases and J by 6 bases, leaving 11 bases between them. The CDR3 spans 13 residues. Germline values: CDR1 LNHDA, CDR2 SQIVND (reference sequence). The CDR3 bases are TGTGCCAGTAGTATTCTCAGCGGGCAGACCCAGTACTTC. Translated: CASSILSGQTQYF.

This sequence joins TRBV19 and TRBJ2-6; D is unresolved. The germline V and J ends were trimmed by 3 bases and 2 bases, with 11 bases remaining between them. Germline V gene data show CDR1 as LNHDA and CDR2 as SQIVND (reference sequence). The CDR3 is 16 amino acids. The CDR3 coding sequence is TGTGCCAGTAGTATGGTGGCATTCACTGGGGCCAACGTCCTGACTTTC. Translating it yields CASSMVAFTGANVLTF.

This clone has a handful of counts. The chain employs TRBV5-1 and TRBJ1-1, with D possibly being TRBD1 (6 bases). CDR1 and CDR2 from the germline V gene are SGHRS and YFSETQ. The CDR3 loop spans 12 amino acids. V was shortened by 5 bases and J by 7 bases, with 12 bases between the two germline ends. CDR3: CASSRTGLEAFF. CDR3 nucleotide sequence: TGCGCCAGCAGTCGCACAGGGCTTGAAGCTTTCTTT.